This record covers a single T cell receptor beta chain. The repertoire was sequenced with immunoSEQ multiplex PCR; TCRdb's copy has only in-frame clones and lacks some. The sample records fewer than 250,000 clones, 86% being singletons. Participants came from roughly 25 US areas, aged roughly 18 to 95 years. Cohort placement rested on clinical history that participants reported themselves. Per germline, CDR1 SGHNT and CDR2 YYREEE (reference sequence). The CDR3 extends over 17 amino acids. V shed 0 bases, J shed 4 bases, and the junction held 9 bases outside the gene matches. This sample is drawn from a study of blood T cell repertoires in COVID-19. Study context: Sample material is recorded as cDNA or gDNA derived from T cells, B-cell-depleted T cells, or PBMCs.

The chain joins TRBV5-4 to TRBJ2-3; TRBD2 aligns across 9 bases. This receptor was obtained from a woman aged 45-60 years who had recovered from COVID-19. The specimen was PBMCs or T cells enriched from blood (not recorded which). CDR3 nucleotides: TGTGCCAGCAGCTTGGATAGCGCTAGCGGGAACGCAGATACGCAGTATTTT. It specifies CASSLDSASGNADTQYF.